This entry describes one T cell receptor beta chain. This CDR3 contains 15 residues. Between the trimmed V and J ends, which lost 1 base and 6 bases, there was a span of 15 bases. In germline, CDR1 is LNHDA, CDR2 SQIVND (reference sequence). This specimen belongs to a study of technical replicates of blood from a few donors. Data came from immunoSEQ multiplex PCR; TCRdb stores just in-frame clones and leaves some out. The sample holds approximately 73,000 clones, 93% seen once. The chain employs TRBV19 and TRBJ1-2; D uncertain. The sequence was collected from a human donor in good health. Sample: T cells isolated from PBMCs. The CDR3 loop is CASSIVAAGGDGYTF. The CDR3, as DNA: TGTGCCAGTAGTATAGTAGCGGCCGGCGGTGATGGCTACACCTTC.